This entry is about one T cell receptor (beta chain). Produced via immunoSEQ multiplex PCR; TCRdb's table is partial and in-frame only. Of 70,000 to 85,000 clones listed, about nine tenths were seen once; the top ten hold 2.8%. The record originates from a study of T cells after somatic rescue of genetic block. This receptor was identified in a man aged 25-40 years. Sequenced material: peripheral blood mononuclear cells (PBMCs).

In DNA form, the CDR3 reads TGTGCCAGCAGTTACGACGGGCTGGGTTCACCCCTCCACTTT. This codes for CASSYDGLGSPLHF. The J gene is TRBJ1-6, the V gene TRBV6-6; D gene unclear. The CDR3 covers 14 residues. From germline, CDR1 is MNHNY and CDR2 SVGAGI (reference sequence). Trimming removed 2 bases at V and 9 bases at J, with 11 bases between.